The 22 T cell receptor beta chains below come from one sample, sequenced in a study of molecular identifiers for immune sequencing clone quantification. TCRdb independently ran MiXCR on the PCR reads; one entry per CDR3 protein. The table lists some 590,000 distinct CDR3 sequences, approximately 24% of them singletons. Sequencing used naive CD8+ T cells from blood, with Jurkat cell RNA spiked in. The subset: FACS-sorted CD8+CD4-CCR7+CD45RA+ naive T cells. These receptors were obtained from a human donor in good health. Some libraries in this study had Jurkat cell RNA spiked in.

This clonotype was recorded at least ten times. J is TRBJ1-1 and V is TRBV20-1; D is unresolved. The length of the CDR3 is 12 residues. V was pared by 4 bases and J by 3 bases, with 9 bases between. Germline CDR1 reads DFQATT; CDR2 reads SNEGSKA (reference sequence). CDR3: CSAIAGYTEAFF. DNA for the CDR3: TGCAGTGCTATCGCTGGGTACACTGAAGCTTTCTTT.

This clonotype was counted ten times or more. The chain has TRBV4-3 and TRBJ2-5; TRBD2 agrees at 9 bases. The junction had 4 bases not matched to a gene; V was cut back by 3 bases and J by 5 bases. The CDR3 consists of 14 residues. Germline CDR1 and CDR2: LGHNA and YSLEER. The CDR3 DNA is TGCGCCAGCAGCCAGAGGCTAGCGGGGGAGACCCAGTACTTC. Translation gives CASSQRLAGETQYF.

This chain uses TRBV7-9 with TRBJ2-1, with a tentative D call TRBD1 (6 bases). The CDR3 runs to 17 residues. In germline, CDR1 is SEHNR, CDR2 FQNEAQ (reference sequence). Trimming took 7 bases from V and 2 from J, leaving 21 bases between them. CDR3 DNA sequence: TGTGCCAGCACCCGAGACTTACAGGGAAGCCCCTACAATGAGCAGTTCTTC. Its translation: CASTRDLQGSPYNEQFF.

Details on this clonotype: At one end the junction does not follow the germline gene, possibly because of a read error. This chain connects TRBV4-3 to TRBJ2-1, with TRBD1 identical over 7 bases. Germline CDR1 and CDR2: LGHNA and YSLEER. This CDR3 region has 17 residues. The CDR3 loop reads CASSQDVTGAYYNGQFF. In nucleotides, the CDR3 is TGCGCCAGCAGCCAAGATGTAACAGGGGCTTACTACAATGGGCAGTTCTTC.

This chain links TRBV19 with TRBJ2-3; D is ambiguous. The germline CDR1 and CDR2 sequences are LNHDA and SQIVND (reference sequence). The germline V and J ends were trimmed by 3 bases and 4 bases, with 8 bases remaining between them. The CDR3 consists of 13 residues. CDR3 nucleotide sequence: TGTGCCAGTAGTATTAGGGATCCAGATACGCAGTATTTT. This gives the protein CASSIRDPDTQYF.

As to this clonotype: A much larger clone sits a single nucleotide away, making a read error possible. The J gene is TRBJ2-7, the V gene TRBV4-1; 9 nucleotides match TRBD1. The CDR3 has 15 residues. Germline values: CDR1 MGHRA, CDR2 YSYEKL. As DNA, the CDR3 is TGCGCCAGCAGACAAGTGACAGGGGGTAGGGACGAGCAGTACTTC. As protein: CASRQVTGGRDEQYF.

This clonotype was detected ten times or more. V usage is TRBV5-4 and J usage is TRBJ2-7, with 13 bases that match TRBD2. The V and J ends lost 2 bases and 7 bases, in that order; junction bases with no gene match: 6. This CDR3 is 15 amino acids long. Germline-derived CDR1 and CDR2 are SGHNT and YYREEE (reference sequence). The CDR3 reads CASSFGLAGVLEQYF. For the CDR3, the DNA is TGTGCCAGCAGCTTTGGACTAGCGGGAGTGTTGGAGCAGTACTTC.

As concerns this clonotype: Just one base apart from a much larger clone, this may be a read error. J is TRBJ2-5 and V is TRBV4-1, with unresolved D. Germline values: CDR1 MGHRA, CDR2 YSYEKL. This CDR3 has 15 amino acids. The CDR3 loop reads CTSSVRINYPGTQYF. In DNA, the CDR3 is TGCACCAGCAGCGTTCGGATTAACTACCCGGGTACCCAGTACTTC.

This clonotype occurred many times. The V and J genes are TRBV20-1 and TRBJ2-7; the match to TRBD2 covers 13 bases. Germline V gene data show CDR1 as DFQATT and CDR2 as SNEGSKA (reference sequence). CDR3 length: 16 residues. Trimming cost V 1 base and J 0 bases; bases outside gene matches: 3. CDR3 nucleotide sequence: TGCAGTGCTAGAGTGGGACTAGCGGGGAGCTCCTACGAGCAGTACTTC. Translation gives CSARVGLAGSSYEQYF.

For this clonotype: A junction end diverges from the germline sequence, so it may reflect a read error. The chain joins TRBV6-5 to TRBJ2-7; maybe TRBD2 (5 bases). Germline V lookup: CDR1 MNHEY, CDR2 SVGAGI. The CDR3 is 13 amino acids. The CDR3 is CVSSPGGSYEQYF. Written as DNA, the CDR3 is TGTGTCAGCAGTCCAGGAGGCTCCTACGAGCAGTACTTC.

There are many counts of this clonotype. The chain combines TRBV7-9 with TRBJ2-3, with a weak D call TRBD2 (5 bases). V was pared by 6 bases and J by 4 bases, with 17 bases between. The CDR3 length is 15 residues. Germline V CDR1 and CDR2: SEHNR, FQNEAQ (reference sequence). Written as DNA, the CDR3 is TGTGCCAGCAGTTTTGTGGGAGAGGGTCCAGATACGCAGTATTTT. Translated: CASSFVGEGPDTQYF.

This clonotype occurred a few times. This rearrangement joins TRBV4-3 to TRBJ1-3; no reliable D call. Trimming took 0 bases from V and 0 from J, leaving 18 bases between them. The CDR3 sequence is 19 residues long. Looked up from germline, CDR1 is LGHNA and CDR2 is YSLEER. CDR3 loop: CASSQDRGRALSSGNTIYF. In DNA, the CDR3 is TGCGCCAGCAGCCAAGATCGAGGGAGGGCACTAAGCTCTGGAAACACCATATATTTT.

This clonotype was seen ten or more times. This sequence joins TRBV19 and TRBJ1-2, with TRBD1 as a possible D gene (5 bases). Germline V gene data show CDR1 as LNHDA and CDR2 as SQIVND (reference sequence). Trimming stripped 9 bases from V and 3 bases from J, with 17 bases between. The CDR3 contains 14 residues. The CDR3 reads CASSLQGADYGYTF. The CDR3 DNA sequence: TGTGCCAGCAGCTTGCAGGGTGCAGACTATGGCTACACCTTC.

A note on this clonotype: Given a much more abundant clone one base away, this may be a read error. This chain connects TRBV27 to TRBJ2-3; a possible D gene is TRBD2 (8 bases). This CDR3 comprises 16 residues. Per germline, CDR1 MNHEY and CDR2 SMNVEV (reference sequence). The CDR3 protein is CVSSSTGTRGPDTQYF. DNA of the CDR3: TGTGTCAGCAGTTCAACCGGGACTAGGGGGCCAGATACGCAGTATTTT.

This clonotype occurred a few times. V is TRBV12-2 and J is TRBJ1-2; TRBD1, the table's D call, lacks a check against the DNA. TRBV12-2 is flagged as a pseudogene. This CDR3 is 13 amino acids long. CDR3 sequence: CASRPGQEGGYTF. The CDR3 DNA sequence: TGTGCAAGTCGCCCCGGACAGGAAGGTGGCTACACCTTC.

This clonotype was observed a few times. This rearrangement joins TRBV12-3 or TRBV12-4 to TRBJ2-3; 9 nucleotides agree with TRBD2. This CDR3 contains 17 residues. Trimming cost V 1 base and J 4 bases; bases outside gene matches: 9. CDR3 amino acids: CASSLVASGDLSDTQYF. The CDR3 coding sequence is TGTGCCAGCAGTTTAGTCGCTAGCGGGGACTTGTCAGATACGCAGTATTTT.

This clonotype appeared a single time. The rearrangement joins TRBV7-6 to TRBJ2-1; a possible D gene is TRBD2 (6 bases). The CDR3 is made up of 16 amino acids. Germline V gene data show CDR1 as SGHVS and CDR2 as FNYEAQ. The V end lost 4 bases, the J end lost 7 bases, and 20 bases lay between the germline ends. The CDR3 DNA reads TGTGCCAGCAGCTCTCCAAAAGCGGGTTTGGTTAATGAGCAGTTCTTC. It yields the protein CASSSPKAGLVNEQFF.

This clonotype has only a few counts. The chain recombines TRBV10-3 with TRBJ1-2; 7 bases are a match to TRBD1. The ends lost 3 bases at V and 0 bases at J; junction bases unmatched: 7. In germline, CDR1 is ENHRY, CDR2 SYGVKD. This CDR3 has 16 amino acids. DNA for the CDR3: TGTGCCATCAGTGACCCGACAGGGTCTGCTAACTATGGCTACACCTTC. It specifies CAISDPTGSANYGYTF.

The table lists this clonotype with a few counts. The chain employs TRBV27 and TRBJ2-1, with 7 bases that match TRBD1. Germline trimming cut 5 bases from V and 2 bases from J; bases unmatched to any gene: 9. Germline-derived CDR1 and CDR2 are MNHEY and SMNVEV (reference sequence). The CDR3 loop spans 16 amino acids. The chain's CDR3 is CASSPGQVPAYNEQFF. DNA of the CDR3: TGTGCCAGCAGTCCCGGACAGGTCCCAGCCTACAATGAGCAGTTCTTC.

This clonotype was counted ten times or more. The chain couples TRBV7-6 to TRBJ2-3; weak D call: TRBD2 (6 bases). This CDR3 has 15 residues. The V gene lost 1 base and the J gene lost 2 bases, with 10 bases spanning the gap. CDR1 is SGHVS, CDR2 FNYEAQ, per germline. The CDR3 spells CASSLGTTFTDTQYF. In nucleotides, the CDR3 is TGTGCCAGCAGCTTAGGGACTACCTTCACAGATACGCAGTATTTT. The variable domain in full, with the rest retrieved from reference TRBV7-6 and TRBJ2-3, is GAGVSQSPRYKVTKRGQDVALRCDPISGHVSLYWYRQALGQGPEFLTYFNYEAQQDKSGLPNDRFSAERPEGSISTLTIQRTEQRDSAMYRCASSLGTTFTDTQYFGPGTRLTVL.

DNA of the CDR3: TGCAGTGCTATAAGCCCTACGGCGTGGACGGAGGGACAGAGCACAGATACGCAGTATTTT. This gives the protein CSAISPTAWTEGQSTDTQYF. The chain combines TRBV20-1 with TRBJ2-3; perhaps TRBD1 as D (7 bases). The CDR3 length is 20 residues. V was clipped by 4 bases and J by 0 bases, with 29 bases between them. Germline values: CDR1 DFQATT, CDR2 SNEGSKA (reference sequence).

This clonotype showed up just a few times. The junction shows a germline mismatch at one end, possibly a read error. The chain recombines TRBV5-5 with TRBJ2-6, with TRBD2 matching 9 bases. Germline V gene sequence: CDR1 SGHKS, CDR2 YYEKEE (reference sequence). The CDR3 runs 20 residues. This CDR3 reads CASSSAGERGAVSGANVLAF. CDR3 DNA sequence: TGTGCCAGCAGCTCCGCCGGAGAGCGGGGGGCCGTGTCTGGGGCCAACGTCCTGGCTTTC. Supplemented by reference TRBV5-5 and TRBJ2-6, the full variable domain reads DAGVTQSPTHLIKTRGQQVTLRCSPISGHKSVSWYQQVLGQGPQFIFQYYEKEERGRGNFPDRFSARQFPNYSSELNVNALLLGDSALYLCASSSAGERGAVSGANVLAFGAGSRLTVL.